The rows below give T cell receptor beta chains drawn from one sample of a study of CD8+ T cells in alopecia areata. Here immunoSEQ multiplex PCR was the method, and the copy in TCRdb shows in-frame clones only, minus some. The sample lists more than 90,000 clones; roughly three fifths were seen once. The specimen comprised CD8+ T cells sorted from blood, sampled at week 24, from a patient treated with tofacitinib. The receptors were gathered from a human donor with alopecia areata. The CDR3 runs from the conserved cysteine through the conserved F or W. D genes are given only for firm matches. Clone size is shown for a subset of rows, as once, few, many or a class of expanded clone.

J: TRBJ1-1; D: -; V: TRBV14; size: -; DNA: TGTGCCAGCAGCCTCCTAGGGGGGGTGCCTGAAGCTTTCTTT; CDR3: CASSLLGGVPEAFF
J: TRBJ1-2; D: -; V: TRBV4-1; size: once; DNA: TGCGCCAGCAGCCAGAGAGGGGGACTATCAAGCCAAGGCTACACCTTC; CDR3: CASSQRGGLSSQGYTF
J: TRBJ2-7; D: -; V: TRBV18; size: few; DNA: TGTGCCAGCTCACCACCGGGACGGTATTCCTACGAGCAGTACTTC; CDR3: CASSPPGRYSYEQYF
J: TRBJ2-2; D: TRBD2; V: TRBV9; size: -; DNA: TGTGCCAGCAGCGTCCGGGCGGGGGGCACCGGGGAGCTGTTTTTT; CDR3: CASSVRAGGTGELFF
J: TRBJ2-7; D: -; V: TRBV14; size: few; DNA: TGTGCCAGCAGCCAAGTAGGGAGCTACGTCGAGCAGTACTTC; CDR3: CASSQVGSYVEQYF
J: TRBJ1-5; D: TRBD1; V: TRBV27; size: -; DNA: TGTGCCAGCAGTTTATCAGGGGGCAGTAATCAGCCCCAGCATTTT; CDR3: CASSLSGGSNQPQHF
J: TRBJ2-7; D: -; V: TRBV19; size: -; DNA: TGTGCCAGTAGTCCACCCCCCGGGTCCAGGGTTGATCACGAGCAGTACTTC; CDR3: CASSPPPGSRVDHEQYF
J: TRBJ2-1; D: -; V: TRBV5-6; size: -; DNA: TGTGCCAGCAGTAAGGGGGACTCCTACAATGAGCAGTTCTTC; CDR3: CASSKGDSYNEQFF
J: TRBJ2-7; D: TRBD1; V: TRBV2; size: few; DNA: TGTGCCAGCCTTCTACAGGGGAGTATCGAGCAGTACTTC; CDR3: CASLLQGSIEQYF
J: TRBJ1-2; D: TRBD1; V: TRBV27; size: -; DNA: TGTGCCAGCAGTATTACCGGGACAGCCTATGGCTACACCTTC; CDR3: CASSITGTAYGYTF
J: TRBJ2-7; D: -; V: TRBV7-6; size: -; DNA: TGTGCCAGCAGCCCCCGTCCCAAGGACTACGAGCAGTACTTC; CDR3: CASSPRPKDYEQYF
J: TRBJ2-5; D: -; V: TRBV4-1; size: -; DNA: TGCGCCAGCAGCCAAGATGGCGGGGCCTTGGAGACCCAGTACTTC; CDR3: CASSQDGGALETQYF
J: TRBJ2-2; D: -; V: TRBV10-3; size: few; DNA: TGTGCCATCAGTTCCCCCGTCGCGAACACCGGGGAGCTGTTTTTT; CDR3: CAISSPVANTGELFF
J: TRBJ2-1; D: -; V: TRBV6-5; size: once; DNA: TGTGCCAGCAGTTACTCGTCCCCAGATGAGCAGTTCTTC; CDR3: CASSYSSPDEQFF
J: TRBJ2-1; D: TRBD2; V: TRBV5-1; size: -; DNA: TGCGCCAGCACCCTAGACCCGCTAGCGGGGGTCAATGAGCAGTTCTTC; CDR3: CASTLDPLAGVNEQFF
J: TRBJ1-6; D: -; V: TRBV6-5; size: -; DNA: TGTGCCAGCAGTTACGGGTTGCGCTCACCCCTCCACTTT; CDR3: CASSYGLRSPLHF
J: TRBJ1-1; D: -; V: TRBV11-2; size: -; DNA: TGTGCCAGCAGCTTAGAGTTCGGACAGGAAGCTTTCTTT; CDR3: CASSLEFGQEAFF
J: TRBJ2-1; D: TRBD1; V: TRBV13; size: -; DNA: TGTGCCAGCAGCTTAAGAGGACAGGGGGCCAATGAGCAGTTCTTC; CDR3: CASSLRGQGANEQFF
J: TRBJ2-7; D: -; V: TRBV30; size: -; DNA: TGTGCCTGGAGTGGCGACGGGGCCTGGGACGAGCAGTACTTC; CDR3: CAWSGDGAWDEQYF
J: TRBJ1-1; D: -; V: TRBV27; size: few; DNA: TGTGCCAGCAGTTTGGACAGAATGAACACTGAAGCTTTCTTT; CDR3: CASSLDRMNTEAFF
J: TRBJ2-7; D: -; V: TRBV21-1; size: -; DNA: TGTGCCAGCAACAAGCAGTACTTC; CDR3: CASNKQYF
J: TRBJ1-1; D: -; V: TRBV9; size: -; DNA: TGTGCCAGCAGCGGAGCCCTGGGGCAGGCTGCTGAAGCTTTCTTT; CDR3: CASSGALGQAAEAFF
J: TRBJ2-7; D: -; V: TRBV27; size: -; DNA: TGTGCCAGCGGTGCGGTAAGCTCCTACGAGCAGTACTTC; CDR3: CASGAVSSYEQYF
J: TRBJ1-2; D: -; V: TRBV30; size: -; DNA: TGTGCCTGGAGTGTAATAAACAGTAACTATGGCTACACCTTC; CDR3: CAWSVINSNYGYTF
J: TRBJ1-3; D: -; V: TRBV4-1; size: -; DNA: TGCGCCAGCAGCCAAGGGGTGCAGGCGGGGAACACCATATATTTT; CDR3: CASSQGVQAGNTIYF
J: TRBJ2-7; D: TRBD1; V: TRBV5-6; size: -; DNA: TGTGCCAGCAGCTTTGGACAGGCCTACGAGCAGTACTTC; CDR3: CASSFGQAYEQYF
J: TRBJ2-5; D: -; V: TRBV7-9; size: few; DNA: TGTGCCAGCAGCCCCGGGGGCCTGTTGGAGCAGTACTTC; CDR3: CASSPGGLLEQYF